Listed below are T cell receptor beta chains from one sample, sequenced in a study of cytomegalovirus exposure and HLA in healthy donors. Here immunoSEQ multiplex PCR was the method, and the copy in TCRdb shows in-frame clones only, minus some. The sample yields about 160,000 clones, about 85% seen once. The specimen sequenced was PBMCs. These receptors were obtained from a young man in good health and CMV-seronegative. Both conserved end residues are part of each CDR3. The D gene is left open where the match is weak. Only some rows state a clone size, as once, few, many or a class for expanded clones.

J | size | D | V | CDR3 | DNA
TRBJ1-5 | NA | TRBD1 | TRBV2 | CASSATGGQPQHF | TGTGCCAGCAGTGCGACAGGGGGGCAGCCCCAGCATTTT
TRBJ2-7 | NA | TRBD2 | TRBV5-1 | CASTGTSGSYEQYF | TGCGCCAGCACCGGGACTAGCGGCTCCTACGAGCAGTACTTC
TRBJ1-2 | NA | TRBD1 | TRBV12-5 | CASGGTGDGYTF | TGTGCTAGTGGTGGAACAGGGGATGGCTACACCTTC
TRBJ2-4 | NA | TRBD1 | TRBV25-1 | CASEDRANIQYF | TGTGCCAGTGAGGACAGGGCAAACATTCAGTACTTC
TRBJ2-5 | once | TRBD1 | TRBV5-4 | CASSEGQGKTQYF | TGTGCCAGCAGCGAGGGACAGGGGAAGACCCAGTACTTC
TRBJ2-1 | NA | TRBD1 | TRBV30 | CAWSSGQGNQFF | TGTGCCTGGAGTTCGGGACAGGGAAATCAGTTCTTC
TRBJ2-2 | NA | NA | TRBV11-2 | CASSSTPAEDTGELFF | TGTGCCAGCAGCTCCACCCCCGCCGAGGACACCGGGGAGCTGTTTTTT
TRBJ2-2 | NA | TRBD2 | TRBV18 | CASSPGLAGDNTGELFF | TGTGCCAGCTCACCCGGACTAGCGGGGGACAACACCGGGGAGCTGTTTTTT
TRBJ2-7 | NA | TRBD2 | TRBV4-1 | CASSQDMGTSGHPSAYEQYF | TGCGCCAGCAGCCAAGATATGGGGACTAGCGGGCATCCAAGCGCCTACGAGCAGTACTTC
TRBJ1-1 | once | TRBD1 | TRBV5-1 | CASSTRTGRVNTEAFF | TGCGCCAGCAGTACTAGGACAGGGCGGGTGAACACTGAAGCTTTCTTT